This T cell receptor (beta chain) was sequenced for a study of blood T cells in healthy people across ages. Study in general: Template-switching capture recovered about one barcoded beta molecule per two T cells.

For the second PCR, which ran for roughly 6 to 12 cycles, a sample-barcoded 5' primer and a J-beta primer mix were used. TCRdb redid the calling of the 5' RACE reads with MiXCR, one entry per CDR3 protein. Of about 1.1 million distinct CDR3 sequences detected, 35% to 45% appear once; the ten largest clones hold 10% to 15%. Germline-derived CDR1 and CDR2 are SGHRS and YFSETQ. The V and J ends lost 4 bases and 2 bases respectively, with 5 bases between them. This CDR3 has 12 residues. General observations from the study: Aged donors had fewer naive CD4+ cells and lower diversity than long-lived donors.

This clonotype was found a few times. Its antigen is undetermined. The sequence was collected from a man between 18 and 29 years old in good health. The V and J genes are TRBV5-1 and TRBJ2-3; D is unresolved. The material sequenced was blood. CDR3 DNA: TGCGCCAGCAGCATGACCACAGATACGCAGTATTTT. This codes for CASSMTTDTQYF.